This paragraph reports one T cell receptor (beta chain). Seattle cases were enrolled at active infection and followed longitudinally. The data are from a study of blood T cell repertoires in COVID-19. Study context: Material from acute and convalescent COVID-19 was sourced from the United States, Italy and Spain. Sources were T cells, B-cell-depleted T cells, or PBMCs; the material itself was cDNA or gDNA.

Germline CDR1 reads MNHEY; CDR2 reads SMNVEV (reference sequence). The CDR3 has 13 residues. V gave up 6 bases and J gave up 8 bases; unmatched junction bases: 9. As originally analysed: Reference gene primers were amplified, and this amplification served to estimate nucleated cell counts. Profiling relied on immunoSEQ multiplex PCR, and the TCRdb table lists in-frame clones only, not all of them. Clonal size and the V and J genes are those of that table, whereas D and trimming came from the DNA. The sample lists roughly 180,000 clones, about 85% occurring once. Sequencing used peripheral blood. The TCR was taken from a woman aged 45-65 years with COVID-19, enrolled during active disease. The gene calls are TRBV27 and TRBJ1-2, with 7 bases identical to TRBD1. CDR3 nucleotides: TGTGCCAGCAGAGATACAGGGGCCTGGGGCTACACCTTC. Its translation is CASRDTGAWGYTF.